These 5 T cell receptor beta chains were all obtained from the same sample, sequenced in a study of tumor-infiltrating lymphocytes in primary liver carcinoma. Co-extraction yielded RNA and DNA from approximately 20-30 mg of unsorted bulk tissue. The authors made TCR beta cDNA from 500 ng total RNA with a constant-region primer. Slightly modified ARM-PCR with three nested multiplex PCR rounds yielded TCR beta libraries. In the first two PCR rounds, TRBV1-TRBV30 forward primers were paired with a C-beta reverse primer, and each round lasted approximately 9 cycles. TCRdb used MiXCR to reprocess the multiplex PCR reads, holding one entry per CDR3 protein. The sample gives fewer than 90,000 distinct CDR3 sequences, approximately 72% of which show up once; approximately 19% is in the top ten. Sequenced input: liver tumor tissue from sampling region 1. Subset in this sample: tumor region T1, superior pole. The receptors shown here come from a man aged 40-49 years with primary liver carcinoma and hepatitis B virus infection.

For this clonotype: Relative to the germline gene, one junction end is altered; a read error may explain this. The rearrangement links TRBV28 to TRBJ1-2; D unresolved. The CDR3 runs 15 residues. Germline-derived CDR1 and CDR2 are MDHEN and SYDVKM. CDR3 sequence reads: CASSSPGEAGYDYTF. As DNA, the CDR3 is TGTGCCAGCAGTTCCCCTGGGGAGGCCGGATATGACTACACCTTC.

A word on this clonotype: Mismatch with germline at one junction end may stem from a read error. This chain links TRBV6-6 with TRBJ2-3; D gene ambiguous. The V gene's germline CDR1 is MNHNY and CDR2 SVGAGI (reference sequence). This CDR3 is built from 14 residues. Here the CDR3 DNA reads TGTGCCAGCAGTTACGCCTGGATAGGAGATATGCAGTATTTT. This gives the protein CASSYAWIGDMQYF.

About this clonotype itself: A much larger clone is a single base away; this may be a read error. The V and J genes are TRBV19 and TRBJ2-7; D ambiguous. Germline assignment: CDR1 LNHDA and CDR2 SQIVND (reference sequence). The CDR3 contains 13 residues. V was pared by 4 bases and J by 3 bases, with 10 bases between. As DNA, the CDR3 is TGTGCCAGTAGTAAGAGCTTTAACTACGAGCAGTACTTC. Protein sequence: CASSKSFNYEQYF.

This clonotype appeared many times. The chain uses TRBV11-2 and TRBJ2-2, with TRBD1 as a possible D gene (8 bases). V was clipped by 5 bases and J by 5 bases, with 15 bases between them. Germline loops: CDR1 SGHAT, CDR2 FQNNGV. The CDR3 runs 15 residues. The CDR3 sequence: CASSKGQGGTGELFF. In DNA form, the CDR3 reads TGTGCCAGCAGCAAAGGACAGGGAGGGACCGGGGAGCTGTTTTTT.

V is TRBV7-3 and J is TRBJ2-1; the match to TRBD2 covers 7 bases. Trimming took 1 base from V and 2 from J; bases not matched to a gene: 14. Germline-derived CDR1 and CDR2 are SGHTA and FQGTGA. CDR3 length equals 19 residues. The CDR3 bases are TGTGCCAGCAGCTTAAGGGGAGGGGTAGCACTCTATACCTACAATGAGCAGTTCTTC. Amino acid sequence: CASSLRGGVALYTYNEQFF.